These 5 T cell receptor beta chains originate from one sample sequenced in a study of T cells after yellow fever vaccination. In TCRdb, the 5' RACE reads were re-called with MiXCR into one record per CDR3 protein. The sample includes approximately 510,000 distinct CDR3 sequences, 20% to 25% of them seen just once. Sequencing was performed on PBMCs, taken 21 days after the first yellow fever vaccination. The receptors here all came from a man aged 18-30 years who received the YFV17D yellow fever vaccine.

This chain uses TRBV7-6 with TRBJ2-1; no clear D. The CDR3 spans 16 residues. Germline V CDR1 and CDR2: SGHVS, FNYEAQ. V was shortened by 6 bases and J by 1 base, with 16 bases between the two germline ends. The CDR3 spells CASRGFVGGSYNEQFF. The CDR3 DNA sequence: TGTGCCAGCAGGGGGTTCGTGGGTGGTTCCTACAATGAGCAGTTCTTC.

V and J are TRBV19 and TRBJ1-2; D remains ambiguous. The CDR3 is 16 residues long. Germline-derived CDR1 and CDR2 are LNHDA and SQIVND (reference sequence). Trimming left V 5 bases short and J 5 bases short, with 21 bases between. In DNA form, the CDR3 reads TGTGCCAGTAGTCCGGTTCCAGAATCTGTATTGTATGGCTACACCTTC. Translation gives CASSPVPESVLYGYTF.

This clonotype was counted only a few times. The gene calls are TRBV20-1 and TRBJ1-1; D not certain. V was clipped by 0 bases and J by 8 bases, with 16 bases between them. This CDR3 region has 14 residues. Germline loops: CDR1 DFQATT, CDR2 SNEGSKA (reference sequence). The CDR3 loop reads CSARETGTGSEAFF. CDR3 nucleotide sequence: TGCAGTGCTAGAGAAACGGGCACGGGCTCGGAAGCTTTCTTT.

This clonotype was detected only once. The chain combines TRBV4-1 with TRBJ2-3; perhaps TRBD2 as D (6 bases). The germline gives CDR1 MGHRA, CDR2 YSYEKL. Between the trimmed V and J ends, which lost 4 bases and 4 bases, there was a span of 18 bases. There are 16 residues in the CDR3. For the CDR3, the DNA is TGCGCCAGCAGCCCCGAGGGGCCGGGCGGGGCAGATACGCAGTATTTT. Encoded protein: CASSPEGPGGADTQYF.

This clonotype occurred a few times. The chain couples TRBV7-9 to TRBJ2-3; D perhaps matches TRBD2 (5 bases). Germline CDR1 and CDR2: SEHNR and FQNEAQ (reference sequence). V dropped 6 bases and J dropped 6 bases, with 13 bases sitting between them. CDR3 length equals 13 residues. CDR3 sequence reads: CASRVRVDDTQYF. Written as DNA, the CDR3 is TGTGCCAGCAGGGTGAGGGTTGATGATACGCAGTATTTT.